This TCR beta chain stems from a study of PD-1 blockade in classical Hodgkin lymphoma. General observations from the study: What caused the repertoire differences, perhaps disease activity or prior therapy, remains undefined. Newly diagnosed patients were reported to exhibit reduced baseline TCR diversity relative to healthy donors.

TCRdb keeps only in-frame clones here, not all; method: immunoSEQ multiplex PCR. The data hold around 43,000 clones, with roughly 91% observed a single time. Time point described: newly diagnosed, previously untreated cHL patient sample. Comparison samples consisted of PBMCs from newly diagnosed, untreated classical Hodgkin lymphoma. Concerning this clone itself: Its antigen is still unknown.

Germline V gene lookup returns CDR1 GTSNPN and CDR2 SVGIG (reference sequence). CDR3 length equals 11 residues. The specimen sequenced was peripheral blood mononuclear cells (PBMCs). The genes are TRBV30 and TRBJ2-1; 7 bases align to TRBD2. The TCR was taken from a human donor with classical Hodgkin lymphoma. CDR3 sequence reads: CAGTTYNEQFF. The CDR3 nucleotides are TGTGCTGGGACTACATACAATGAGCAGTTCTTC.